The rows below give T cell receptor beta chains drawn from one sample of a study of blood T cell repertoires in COVID-19. The repertoire was sequenced with immunoSEQ multiplex PCR; TCRdb's copy has only in-frame clones and lacks some. The sample carries about 410,000 clones, approximately 90% recorded once. Sequenced: peripheral blood. These receptors came from a middle-aged woman with COVID-19, enrolled during active disease. Both conserved end residues are part of each CDR3. The order of the fields is J gene, V gene, CDR3 protein.

TRBJ1-2 | TRBV28 | CAGGVVGAEDYGYTF
TRBJ2-5 | TRBV7-3 | CASSPTTSGRRETQYF
TRBJ1-1 | TRBV27 | CASSAALQGYTEAFF
TRBJ1-2 | TRBV7-8 | CASSVTQGAYGYTF
TRBJ1-6 | TRBV7-8 | CASSLVDRGSSYNSPLHF
TRBJ1-4 | TRBV28 | CASSLSGQGDEKLFF
TRBJ1-6 | TRBV6-5 | CASSGTEDSPLHF
TRBJ1-2 | TRBV6-5 | CASTPRGVYGYTF
TRBJ2-1 | TRBV27 | CASTLRRGGYNEQFF
TRBJ2-1 | TRBV29-1 | CSVVSGGPNEQFF
TRBJ1-1 | TRBV21-1 | CASVDTPGPTGRSTEAFF
TRBJ1-4 | TRBV11-1 | CASSLEQGGETEKLFF
TRBJ1-1 | TRBV15 | CATSRVGRGNTEAFF
TRBJ1-5 | TRBV15 | CATSTDRQGFSNQPQHF
TRBJ1-6 | TRBV27 | CASSLLGGKDNSPLHF
TRBJ2-5 | TRBV9 | CASSVDGGRETQYF
TRBJ1-5 | TRBV28 | CASSHELVGRTRDDQPQHF
TRBJ1-1 | TRBV5-1 | CASSFRREDSQNTEAFF
TRBJ2-7 | TRBV30 | CACGGAYKRQYF
TRBJ2-7 | TRBV29-1 | CSGGQGGAYEQYF